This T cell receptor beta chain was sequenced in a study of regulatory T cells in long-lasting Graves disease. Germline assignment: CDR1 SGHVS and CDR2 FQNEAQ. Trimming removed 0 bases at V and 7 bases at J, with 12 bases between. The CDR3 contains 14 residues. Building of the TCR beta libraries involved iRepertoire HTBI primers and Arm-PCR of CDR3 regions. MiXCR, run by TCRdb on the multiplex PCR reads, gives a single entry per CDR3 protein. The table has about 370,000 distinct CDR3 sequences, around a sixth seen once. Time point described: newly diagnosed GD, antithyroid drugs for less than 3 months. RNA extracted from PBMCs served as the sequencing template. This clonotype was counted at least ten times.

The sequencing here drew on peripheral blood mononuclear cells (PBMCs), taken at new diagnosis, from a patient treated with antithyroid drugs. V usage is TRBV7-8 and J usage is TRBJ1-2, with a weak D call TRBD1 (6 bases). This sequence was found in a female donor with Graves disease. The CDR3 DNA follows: TGTGCCAGCAGCTTAGCGAGACAGGCGGGTGGCTACACCTTC. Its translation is CASSLARQAGGYTF.